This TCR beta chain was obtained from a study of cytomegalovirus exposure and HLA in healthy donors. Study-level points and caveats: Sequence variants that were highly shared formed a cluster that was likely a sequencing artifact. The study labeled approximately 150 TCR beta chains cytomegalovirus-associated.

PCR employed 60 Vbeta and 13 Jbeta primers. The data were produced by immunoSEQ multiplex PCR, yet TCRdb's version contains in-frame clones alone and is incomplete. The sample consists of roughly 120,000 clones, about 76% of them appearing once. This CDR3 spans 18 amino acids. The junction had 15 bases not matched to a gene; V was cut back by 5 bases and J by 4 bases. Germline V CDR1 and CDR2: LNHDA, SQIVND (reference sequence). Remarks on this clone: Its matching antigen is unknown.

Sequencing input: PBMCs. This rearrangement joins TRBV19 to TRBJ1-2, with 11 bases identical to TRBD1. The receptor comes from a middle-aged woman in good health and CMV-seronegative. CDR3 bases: TGTGCCAGTAGTCCAACGCCGGGACAGGGGGTGCTTGGCTATGGCTACACCTTC. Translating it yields CASSPTPGQGVLGYGYTF.